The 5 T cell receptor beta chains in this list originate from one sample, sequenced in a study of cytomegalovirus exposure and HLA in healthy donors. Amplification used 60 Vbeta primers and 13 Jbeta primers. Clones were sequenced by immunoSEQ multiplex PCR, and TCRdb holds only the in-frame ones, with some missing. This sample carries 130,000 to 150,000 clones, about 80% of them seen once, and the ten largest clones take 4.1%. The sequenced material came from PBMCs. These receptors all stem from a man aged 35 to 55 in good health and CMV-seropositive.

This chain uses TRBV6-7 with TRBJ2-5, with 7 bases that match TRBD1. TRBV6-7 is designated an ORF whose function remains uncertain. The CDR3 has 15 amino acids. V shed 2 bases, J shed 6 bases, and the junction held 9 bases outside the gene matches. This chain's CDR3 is CASSYQGVFLQTQYF. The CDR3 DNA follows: TGTGCCAGCAGTTACCAGGGGGTGTTCTTGCAGACCCAGTACTTC.

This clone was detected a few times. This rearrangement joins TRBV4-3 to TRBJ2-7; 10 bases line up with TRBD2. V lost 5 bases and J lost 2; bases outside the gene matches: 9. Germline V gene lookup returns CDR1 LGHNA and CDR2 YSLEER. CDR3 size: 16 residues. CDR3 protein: CASSKGTSASAYEQYF. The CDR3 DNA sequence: TGCGCCAGCAGCAAAGGGACTAGCGCCTCCGCCTACGAGCAGTACTTC.

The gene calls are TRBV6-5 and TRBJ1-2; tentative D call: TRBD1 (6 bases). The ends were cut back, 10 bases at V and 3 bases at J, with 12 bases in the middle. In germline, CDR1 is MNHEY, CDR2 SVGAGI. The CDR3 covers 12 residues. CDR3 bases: TGTGCCACCCGTGAGGGGGACTATGGCTACACCTTC. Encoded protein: CATREGDYGYTF.

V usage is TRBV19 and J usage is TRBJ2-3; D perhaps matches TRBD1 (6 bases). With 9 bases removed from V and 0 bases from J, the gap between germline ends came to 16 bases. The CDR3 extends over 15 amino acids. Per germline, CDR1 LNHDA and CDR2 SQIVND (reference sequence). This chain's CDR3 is CASRSQGRSTDTQYF. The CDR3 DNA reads TGTGCCAGCCGCTCACAGGGACGGAGCACAGATACGCAGTATTTT.

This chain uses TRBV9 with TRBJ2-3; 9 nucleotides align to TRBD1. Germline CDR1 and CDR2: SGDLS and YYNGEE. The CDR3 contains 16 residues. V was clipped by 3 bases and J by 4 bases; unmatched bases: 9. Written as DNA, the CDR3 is TGTGCCAGCAGCGGGAAGGGACAGGGAGGTCCAGATACGCAGTATTTT. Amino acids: CASSGKGQGGPDTQYF.